Below, one T cell receptor (beta chain) is given with its context. Its antigen is unknown. Approximately 40,000 genome equivalents of blood DNA were amplified for TRB. This CDR3 has 15 amino acids. The germline CDR1 and CDR2 sequences are MNHEY and SVGEGT. Multiplex touch-down PCR amplified TRB using TRB-A and TRB-B pools in one tube. TCRdb reprocessed the multiplex PCR reads and stores each CDR3 protein as one record, lacking DNA. Its clone listing holds more than 4,000 distinct CDR3 sequences. The data derive from a study of T cell clusters in autoimmune cytopenias. Findings of the study overall: Exclusive TRB clusters were about 2.8-fold more numerous in healthy donors than in active autoimmune hepatitis. No cluster-lack signature appeared between secondary cytopenia and chronic lymphocytic leukemia patients, apparently due to lymphoma masking.

The sample taken for sequencing was peripheral blood. The chain is built from TRBV6-2 or TRBV6-3 and TRBJ1-2; TCRdb indicates TRBD1, and absent DNA this call remains unverified. This TCR came from a human donor with an autoimmune cytopenia or autoimmune hepatitis (not recorded which). CDR3 region: CASSYHQGAFNGYTF.